A single sample is the source of the 23 T cell receptor beta chains below, sequenced in a study of CD8+CD57+ T cells in acquired aplastic anemia. It was genomic DNA that served as the template for profiling TCR beta VDJ and CDR3. Via MiXCR, TCRdb re-called the reads, giving one row per CDR3 protein. There are 190,000 or so distinct CDR3 sequences in the sample; less than 50% occur only once, and about 1.8% lies in the top ten. It was patients with CD8+CD57+ cell expansion by flow cytometry who were chosen for sequencing. The specimen sequenced was sorted CD4+, CD8+, or CD8+CD57+ T cells (not recorded which) from PBMCs. The receptors stem from a human donor with aplastic anemia.

The CDR3 bases are TGTGCCAGCAGTTTAGTTGGAGGGACCAATGAGCAGTTCTTC. Its protein product is CASSLVGGTNEQFF. V gene TRBV12-3 or TRBV12-4 combines with J gene TRBJ2-1; possible D gene TRBD2, 6 bases. The V and J ends lost 1 base and 6 bases respectively, with 10 bases between them. This CDR3 has 14 residues.

DNA of the CDR3: TGTGCCAGTAGTACGAGCGGCGGGGAGCTGTTTTTT. It codes for CASSTSGGELFF. This chain uses TRBV19 with TRBJ2-2; TRBD2 might be the D (5 bases). Trimming removed 4 bases from V and 7 bases from J, with 7 bases in between. The germline gives CDR1 LNHDA, CDR2 SQIVND (reference sequence). CDR3 length: 12 amino acids.

The J gene is TRBJ1-1, the V gene TRBV2; D possibly corresponds to TRBD1 (5 bases). V was clipped by 8 bases and J by 8 bases, with 18 bases between them. The CDR3 is 13 residues long. From germline, CDR1 is SNHLY and CDR2 FYNNEI. CDR3 loop: CASRSPGTGEAFF. CDR3 nucleotide sequence: TGTGCCAGCCGTTCCCCGGGTACAGGCGAAGCTTTCTTT.

This clonotype was found many times. V usage is TRBV7-2 and J usage is TRBJ2-7; unclear D gene. CDR3 length equals 16 residues. The V gene lost 6 bases and the J gene lost 2 bases, with 20 bases spanning the gap. Germline V CDR1 and CDR2: SGHTA, FQGNSA. The CDR3 is CASSSAPPGLAYEQYF. The CDR3 nucleotides are TGTGCCAGCAGTTCCGCCCCTCCGGGTTTGGCCTACGAGCAGTACTTC.

A remark on this clonotype: This may be a read error, as it is one base from a much larger clone. The chain links TRBV12-3 or TRBV12-4 to TRBJ1-1, with 9 bases that match TRBD1. The V segment lost 8 bases and the J segment 4 bases; nucleotides outside the gene matches: 5. This CDR3 is built from 13 residues. CDR3 region: CASADRGTTEAFF. CDR3 sequence (DNA): TGTGCCAGCGCGGACAGGGGCACCACTGAAGCTTTCTTT.

Concerning this clonotype: Relative to the germline gene, one junction end is altered; a read error may explain this. The rearrangement uses TRBV11-2 and TRBJ1-3; 10 bases agree with TRBD1. The germline V gene has CDR1 SGHAT and CDR2 FQNNGV. This CDR3 comprises 19 residues. As DNA, the CDR3 is TGTGCCGGCAGGCCCGAGTGGGGACAGGGGACCAATTCTGGAAACACCATATATTTT. It is translated as CAGRPEWGQGTNSGNTIYF.

The chain recombines TRBV6-1 with TRBJ2-7, with D uncertain. CDR1 and CDR2 from the germline V gene are MNHNS and SASEGT. V was shortened by 7 bases and J by 1 base, with 11 bases between the two germline ends. The CDR3 length is 13 residues. The CDR3 region is CASTGRSSYEQYF. CDR3 sequence (DNA): TGTGCCAGCACGGGCCGATCGTCCTACGAGCAGTACTTC.

A remark on this clonotype: The conserved phenylalanine or tryptophan normally closing the CDR3 is absent here, so this likely arose from a read error. The chain links TRBV2 to TRBJ1-3, with D unclear. The length of the CDR3 is 16 residues. The germline V gene encodes CDR1 SNHLY and CDR2 FYNNEI. V was trimmed by 4 bases and J by 0 bases, leaving 13 bases between them. CDR3 DNA: TGTGCCAGCAGTGTAGAGTTTTTGAGCTCTGGAAACACCATATATTCT. This gives the protein CASSVEFLSSGNTIYS.

V and J are TRBV24-1 and TRBJ2-1, with 7 bases lining up with TRBD2. V dropped 4 bases and J dropped 2; count of bases not matched to a gene: 4. The germline V gene encodes CDR1 KGHDR and CDR2 SFDVKD. The CDR3 runs to 15 residues. For the CDR3, the DNA is TGTGCCACCAGTGACGTCGGGGGGACCTACAATGAGCAGTTCTTC. As protein: CATSDVGGTYNEQFF.

This chain links TRBV2 with TRBJ1-2; D is ambiguous. Germline V gene sequence: CDR1 SNHLY, CDR2 FYNNEI. CDR3 size: 13 residues. Trimming removed 8 bases at V and 2 bases at J, with 12 bases between. The CDR3 coding sequence is TGTGCCAGCTCACCGGGCCCGAACTATGGCTACACCTTC. This gives the protein CASSPGPNYGYTF.

This clonotype was seen a single time. A much more abundant neighbour one base away suggests this may be a read error. The rearrangement links TRBV12-3 or TRBV12-4 to TRBJ2-5; the match to TRBD1 covers 9 bases. With 8 bases clipped from V and 5 bases from J, the junction kept 6 bases outside the gene matches. This CDR3 has 13 amino acids. The CDR3 nucleotides read TGTGCCAGCGGCCGACAGGGGGGGGAGACCCAGTACTTC. Its translation is CASGRQGGETQYF.

A remark on this clonotype: A much larger clone lies a single base off, so this may be a read error. The J gene is TRBJ1-1, the V gene TRBV20-1, with a possible D match to TRBD1 (6 bases). The germline CDR1 and CDR2 sequences are DFQATT and SNEGSKA (reference sequence). The CDR3 covers 14 residues. The CDR3 region has the DNA TGCAGTGCTCCTTACAGCTCAGGGGACACTGGAGCTTTCTTT. Protein: CSAPYSSGDTGAFF.

This clonotype was counted ten times or more. This chain links TRBV20-1 with TRBJ2-5; D gene ambiguous. Germline values: CDR1 DFQATT, CDR2 SNEGSKA (reference sequence). V gave up 0 bases and J gave up 4 bases, with 6 bases separating them. CDR3 length equals 12 residues. The CDR3 region has the DNA TGCAGTGCTAGAGATCCCGCAGAGACCCAGTACTTC. Translated: CSARDPAETQYF.

The chain couples TRBV28 to TRBJ2-3; D may match TRBD1 or TRBD2 (5 bases each). The V gene's germline CDR1 is MDHEN and CDR2 SYDVKM. This CDR3 contains 15 residues. V lost 2 bases and J 3 bases, leaving 12 bases between the germline ends. The CDR3 spells CASSLGGQMTDTQYF. The CDR3 DNA sequence: TGTGCCAGCAGTTTAGGGGGTCAGATGACAGATACGCAGTATTTT.

The sample holds many counts of this clonotype. The chain employs TRBV3-1 and TRBJ2-3; 7 positions match TRBD2. J gave up 6 bases and V 1 base, and 7 bases lay outside the gene matches. Looked up from germline, CDR1 is LGHDT and CDR2 is YNNKEL (reference sequence). The CDR3 totals 15 residues. The CDR3 loop is CASSQGAGAADTQYF. CDR3 DNA: TGTGCCAGCAGCCAAGGGGCGGGAGCGGCGGATACGCAGTATTTT.

This clonotype was counted a few times. The V gene is TRBV15, the J gene TRBJ2-1; D is unresolved. V was clipped by 3 bases and J by 0 bases, with 6 bases between them. The CDR3 contains 14 residues. Germline loops: CDR1 LNHNV, CDR2 YYDKDF (reference sequence). CDR3 sequence: CATSSEVSYNEQFF. In DNA, the CDR3 is TGTGCCACCAGCAGCGAGGTCTCCTACAATGAGCAGTTCTTC. Based on the CDR3 plus reference TRBV15 and TRBJ2-1, the full variable domain is DAMVIQNPRYQVTQFGKPVTLSCSQTLNHNVMYWYQQKSSQAPKLLFHYYDKDFNNEADTPDNFQSRRPNTSFCFLDIRSPGLGDTAMYLCATSSEVSYNEQFFGPGTRLTVL.

This clonotype has ten or more counts. The chain links TRBV11-1 to TRBJ2-2; D perhaps matches TRBD1 (5 bases). From germline, CDR1 is SGHAT and CDR2 FQDESV (reference sequence). The ends were cut back, 5 bases at V and 4 bases at J, with 11 bases in the middle. The CDR3 consists of 14 residues. For the CDR3, the DNA is TGTGCCAGCAGCCGAGACAGATTCACCGGGGAGCTGTTTTTT. It yields the protein CASSRDRFTGELFF.

This clonotype showed up just a few times. The rearrangement links TRBV20-1 to TRBJ2-3; D is unresolved. The CDR3 loop spans 14 amino acids. Germline CDR1 and CDR2: DFQATT and SNEGSKA (reference sequence). The germline V and J ends were trimmed by 3 bases and 3 bases, with 13 bases remaining between them. CDR3 loop: CSASPERWTDTQYF. The CDR3 nucleotides read TGCAGTGCTAGTCCCGAAAGGTGGACAGATACGCAGTATTTT.

This clonotype was detected ten times or more. The chain joins TRBV5-1 to TRBJ2-1; 9 bases agree with TRBD2. The V and J ends lost 4 bases and 2 bases, in that order; junction bases with no gene match: 4. Per the germline V gene, CDR1 is SGHRS and CDR2 is YFSETQ. This CDR3 spans 15 amino acids. Here the CDR3 reads CASSMLAGTYNEQFF. CDR3 nucleotides: TGCGCCAGCAGCATGCTAGCGGGGACCTACAATGAGCAGTTCTTC.

This clonotype has a count of ten or more. This chain links TRBV2 with TRBJ1-6, with D possibly TRBD1 on 5 matching bases. This CDR3 has 13 amino acids. Trimming took 10 bases from V and 6 from J, leaving 13 bases between them. Germline lookup yields CDR1 SNHLY and CDR2 FYNNEI. CDR3 amino acids: CATAQRGNSPLHF. DNA of the CDR3: TGTGCCACCGCCCAAAGGGGTAATTCACCCCTCCACTTT.

This clonotype has more than one count but fewer than ten. The chain recombines TRBV3-1 with TRBJ1-1, with D hard to call. V gave up 4 bases and J gave up 4 bases, with 19 bases separating them. CDR1 LGHDT and CDR2 YNNKEL come from the germline V gene (reference sequence). The CDR3 covers 16 residues. The DNA for the CDR3 is TGTGCCAGCAGCCCGTTTGCCCAGGTCTCCAGCACTGAAGCTTTCTTT. This encodes CASSPFAQVSSTEAFF.

The gene calls are TRBV4-1 and TRBJ2-7; D is unresolved. Per germline, CDR1 MGHRA and CDR2 YSYEKL. The CDR3 extends over 14 amino acids. V was trimmed by 1 base and J by 0 bases, leaving 7 bases between them. This chain's CDR3 is CASSQVDHSYEQYF. CDR3 bases: TGCGCCAGCAGCCAAGTGGACCACTCCTACGAGCAGTACTTC.

The chain recombines TRBV29-1 with TRBJ2-2; 9 nucleotides match TRBD1. Germline assignment: CDR1 SQVTM and CDR2 ANQGSEA. There are 14 residues in the CDR3. V lost 6 bases and J lost 5; bases outside the gene matches: 7. CDR3 loop: CSVGTGRGTGELFF. CDR3 bases: TGCAGCGTAGGGACAGGGAGAGGAACCGGGGAGCTGTTTTTT.